The rows below give T cell receptor beta chains drawn from one sample of a study of T cell repertoires in cytomegalovirus infection. TCRdb ran MiXCR on the reads and lists one entry per CDR3 protein. The table has some 99,000 distinct CDR3 sequences, around 28% seen once. Their antigen targets remain unknown. Sequencing was performed on CD8+ T cells from cultured PBMCs, taken from culture after CMV antigen stimulation. These receptors were obtained from a human donor in good health (CMV status not recorded). Some clones in this sample may be carry-over from other donors' samples. CDR3s include the opening cysteine and the closing phenylalanine or tryptophan. Fields, in order: J gene, V gene, clone size, D gene, CDR3 protein, CDR3 DNA. A D gene is named only where the DNA matches it firmly. Where a row states a size, it is once, few, many or the class of an expanded clone; other rows omit it.

>TRBJ2-1|TRBV29-1|-|TRBD1
CSADLTGWGNEQFF
TGCAGCGCCGACCTGACAGGGTGGGGGAATGAGCAGTTCTTC
>TRBJ2-1|TRBV27|-|TRBD1
CASMTGPEEQFF
TGTGCCAGCATGACAGGGCCTGAGGAGCAGTTCTTC
>TRBJ1-4|TRBV12-3/TRBV12-4|-|TRBD1
CASSSQTGGDEKLFF
TGTGCCAGCAGTTCCCAGACAGGGGGAGATGAAAAACTGTTTTTT
>TRBJ2-5|TRBV7-9|few|-
CASSLTGSSGETQYF
TGTGCCAGCAGCTTAACGGGATCATCAGGGGAGACCCAGTACTTC
>TRBJ2-1|TRBV27|-|TRBD1
CASSWGTGAYNEQFF
TGTGCCAGCAGTTGGGGGACAGGAGCCTACAATGAGCAGTTCTTC
>TRBJ2-5|TRBV13|-|TRBD1
CASSSPGQSMETQYF
TGTGCCAGCAGCTCACCGGGACAGTCCATGGAGACCCAGTACTTC
>TRBJ1-6|TRBV6-2/TRBV6-3|-|TRBD1
CASSSDRGSPLHF
TGTGCCAGCAGTTCTGACAGGGGTTCACCCCTCCACTTT
>TRBJ2-4|TRBV19|-|-
CATLGTGLNIQYF
TGTGCCACCCTCGGTACAGGATTAAACATTCAGTACTTC
>TRBJ2-1|TRBV20-1|few|-
CSARALLDNEQFF
TGCAGTGCTAGAGCGCTACTCGACAATGAGCAGTTCTTC
>TRBJ2-1|TRBV6-5|-|-
CASSYYQGTYNEQFF
TGTGCCAGCAGTTACTACCAGGGGACCTACAATGAGCAGTTCTTC
>TRBJ1-4|TRBV12-3/TRBV12-4|many|-
CASSPHQGSNEKLFF
TGTGCCAGCAGTCCTCACCAGGGGTCTAATGAAAAACTGTTTTTT
>TRBJ1-2|TRBV27|few|-
CASSLWQNYGYTF
TGTGCCAGCAGTTTGTGGCAGAACTATGGCTACACCTTC
>TRBJ2-5|TRBV12-3/TRBV12-4|few|-
CASSLGPTETQYF
TGTGCCAGCAGTTTAGGGCCAACCGAGACCCAGTACTTC
>TRBJ2-3|TRBV7-9|few|-
CASSPGADTQYF
TGTGCCAGCAGCCCCGGGGCAGATACGCAGTATTTT
>TRBJ2-6|TRBV6-1|-|-
CASRQGRSSGANVLTF
TGTGCCAGCAGACAGGGAAGGAGCTCTGGGGCCAACGTCCTGACTTTC
>TRBJ2-7|TRBV28|-|-
CASGEYEQYF
TGTGCCAGCGGGGAGTACGAGCAGTACTTC
>TRBJ2-2|TRBV11-2|-|-
CASSSWWENTGELFF
TGTGCCAGCAGCTCTTGGTGGGAGAACACCGGGGAGCTGTTTTTT
>TRBJ1-2|TRBV7-6|-|-
CASSLVGMDANYGYTF
TGTGCCAGCAGCTTAGTGGGGATGGACGCTAACTATGGCTACACCTTC
>TRBJ1-2|TRBV28|-|-
CASSSGERLYGYTF
TGTGCCAGCAGTTCGGGAGAGCGCCTCTATGGCTACACCTTC
>TRBJ2-5|TRBV29-1|few|-
CSVEGSTREETQYF
TGCAGCGTTGAAGGAAGCACTAGGGAAGAGACCCAGTACTTC
>TRBJ2-3|TRBV12-3/TRBV12-4|-|TRBD1
CASSLWTGATDTQYF
TGTGCCAGCAGTCTTTGGACAGGGGCCACAGATACGCAGTATTTT
>TRBJ1-2|TRBV7-9|-|-
CASGGALLFGYTF
TGTGCCAGTGGGGGGGCTCTTCTTTTTGGCTACACCTTC
>TRBJ2-3|TRBV6-5|many|TRBD1
CASSPWDSITDTQYF
TGTGCCAGCAGCCCCTGGGACAGTATCACAGATACGCAGTATTTT
>TRBJ2-7|TRBV2|few|TRBD2
CASSEENGRVSYEQYF
TGTGCCAGCAGTGAAGAAAACGGGAGGGTCTCCTACGAGCAGTACTTC
>TRBJ1-2|TRBV12-3/TRBV12-4|-|-
CASSPGARYGYTF
TGTGCCAGCAGTCCGGGGGCTCGGTATGGCTACACCTTC
>TRBJ1-1|TRBV6-2/TRBV6-3|many|-
CASSKSDLEAFF
TGTGCCAGCAGTAAGAGTGACCTTGAAGCTTTCTTT
>TRBJ1-1|TRBV28|-|-
CASRADGLGPNTEAFF
TGTGCCAGCAGAGCAGACGGATTAGGTCCGAACACTGAAGCTTTCTTT
>TRBJ2-2|TRBV27|-|-
CASMGPPWNGELFF
TGTGCCAGCATGGGGCCGCCATGGAACGGGGAGCTGTTTTTT
>TRBJ2-7|TRBV2|once|-
CASSAMGGGGVYEQYF
TGTGCCAGCAGTGCTATGGGGGGAGGGGGAGTCTACGAGCAGTACTTC
>TRBJ1-4|TRBV7-2|few|-
CASSLNRVTNEKLFF
TGTGCCAGCAGCCTGAACAGGGTTACTAATGAAAAACTGTTTTTT
>TRBJ2-3|TRBV12-5|few|TRBD2
CASGFRGDSTDTQYF
TGTGCTAGTGGTTTTCGGGGGGACAGCACAGATACGCAGTATTTT
>TRBJ2-7|TRBV27|many|-
CASSLMGVGEQYF
TGTGCCAGCAGTTTAATGGGGGTAGGCGAGCAGTACTTC
>TRBJ2-3|TRBV19|few|-
CASSTLATSTDTQYF
TGTGCCAGTAGTACACTAGCAACTAGCACAGATACGCAGTATTTT
>TRBJ2-1|TRBV6-1|-|TRBD2
CASSEEFIYRTSGGDEQFF
TGTGCCAGCAGTGAAGAATTCATCTATAGAACTAGCGGGGGGGATGAGCAGTTCTTC
>TRBJ2-6|TRBV6-5|few|-
CASSLSGPSGANVLTF
TGTGCCAGCAGCCTCTCAGGCCCCTCTGGGGCCAACGTCCTGACTTTC
>TRBJ1-1|TRBV5-1|-|TRBD1
CASSPQGGGYTEAFF
TGCGCCAGCAGCCCCCAGGGGGGCGGGTACACTGAAGCTTTCTTT
>TRBJ1-5|TRBV28|few|TRBD1
CASSLEWDSKNQPQHF
TGTGCCAGCAGTTTAGAGTGGGACAGCAAAAATCAGCCCCAGCATTTT
>TRBJ2-1|TRBV6-4|once|TRBD2
CASSERLAGGNEQFF
TGTGCCAGCAGTGAGCGACTAGCGGGGGGCAATGAGCAGTTCTTC
>TRBJ2-2|TRBV7-7|many|TRBD1
CASSTGTENTGELFF
TGTGCCAGCAGCACCGGGACAGAGAACACCGGGGAGCTGTTTTTT
>TRBJ1-5|TRBV27|few|-
CASSWGSNQPQHF
TGTGCCAGCAGTTGGGGTAGCAATCAGCCCCAGCATTTT
>TRBJ2-3|TRBV6-6|-|TRBD2
CASSYILAGGDTQYF
TGTGCCAGCAGTTACATCCTAGCGGGGGGCGATACGCAGTATTTT
>TRBJ1-5|TRBV12-3/TRBV12-4|many|TRBD1
CASSSGGLQPQHF
TGTGCCAGCAGTTCAGGGGGATTACAGCCCCAGCATTTT
>TRBJ1-1|TRBV15|once|TRBD1
CATSRAGTAFEGAFF
TGTGCCACCAGCAGAGCCGGGACAGCCTTCGAGGGAGCTTTCTTT
>TRBJ1-2|TRBV7-9|-|-
CASSLVSPKDGYYGYTF
TGTGCCAGCAGCTTAGTTTCCCCTAAAGACGGATACTATGGCTACACCTTC
>TRBJ1-5|TRBV4-1|-|-
CASSQDMGGGRPQHF
TGCGCCAGCAGCCAAGATATGGGAGGGGGACGGCCCCAGCATTTT
>TRBJ1-1|TRBV27|-|TRBD1
CASSLQTGVIGNTEAFF
TGTGCCAGCAGTCTCCAGACAGGGGTGATCGGGAACACTGAAGCTTTCTTT
>TRBJ1-2|TRBV7-9|many|TRBD1
CASSSGQGGYRYGYTF
TGTGCCAGCAGCTCGGGACAGGGAGGGTATAGATATGGCTACACCTTC
>TRBJ1-1|TRBV7-6|many|TRBD1
CASSLDGTATEAFF
TGTGCCAGCAGCTTAGACGGGACAGCCACTGAAGCTTTCTTT